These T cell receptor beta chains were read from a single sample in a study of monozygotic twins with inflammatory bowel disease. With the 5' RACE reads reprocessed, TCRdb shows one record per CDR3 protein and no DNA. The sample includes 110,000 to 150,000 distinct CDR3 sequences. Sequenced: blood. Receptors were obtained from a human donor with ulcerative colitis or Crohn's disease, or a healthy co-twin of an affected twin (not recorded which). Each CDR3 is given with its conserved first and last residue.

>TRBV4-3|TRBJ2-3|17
CASSHGGLAGSTDTQYF
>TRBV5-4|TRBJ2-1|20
CASSLDGRTSGPSSYNEQFF
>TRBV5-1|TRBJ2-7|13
CASSLAAAYEQYF
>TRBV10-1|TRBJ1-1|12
CASSAGGHQAFF
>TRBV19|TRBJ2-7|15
CASSIDRGLYYEQYF
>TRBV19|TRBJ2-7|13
CASSFLAEYEQYF
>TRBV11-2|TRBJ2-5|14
CASSLERLAAAQYF
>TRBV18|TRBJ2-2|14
CASSVTGKTGELFF
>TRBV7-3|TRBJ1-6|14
CASSLTSQGEPLHF
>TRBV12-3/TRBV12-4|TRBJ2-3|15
CASSSRQGFTDTQYF
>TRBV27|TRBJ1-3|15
CASSLGPGAGNTIYF
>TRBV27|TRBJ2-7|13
CATLDSFSYEQYF
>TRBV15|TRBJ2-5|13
CATSAGSQETQYF
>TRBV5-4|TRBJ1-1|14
CASSRQGMNTEAFF
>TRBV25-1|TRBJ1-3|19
CASSGVFGTGNGSGNTIYF
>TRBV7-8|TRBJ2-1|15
CASSPDRLSRNEQFF
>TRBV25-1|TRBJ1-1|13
CASSSRGGTEAFF
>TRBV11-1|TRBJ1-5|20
CASIYPKDRGLIGGNQPQHF
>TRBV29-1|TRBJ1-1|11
CSVDGRREAFF
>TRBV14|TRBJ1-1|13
CASSQRRNTEAFF
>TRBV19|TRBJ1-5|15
CASSKGQGAYQPQHF
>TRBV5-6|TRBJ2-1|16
CASSFRVAPLGNEQFF
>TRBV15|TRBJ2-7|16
CATSRDRATGKYEQYF
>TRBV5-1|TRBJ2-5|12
CASSFSTETQYF
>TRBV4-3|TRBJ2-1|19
CASSQDALAGERRGNEQFF
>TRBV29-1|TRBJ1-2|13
CSAPLWGADGYTF
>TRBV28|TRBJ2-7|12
CASSLSSYEQYF
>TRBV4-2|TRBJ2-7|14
CASSQGGRSDEQYF
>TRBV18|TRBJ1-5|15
CASSPVPRSNQPQHF
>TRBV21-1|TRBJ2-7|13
CASISDGAYEQYF
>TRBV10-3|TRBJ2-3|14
CAIRASGQGDTQYF
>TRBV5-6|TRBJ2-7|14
CASSLTSGSLEQYF
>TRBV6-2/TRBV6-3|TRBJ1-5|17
CASSYPRGQGAFQPQHF
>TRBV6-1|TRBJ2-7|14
CASSQRRTGYEQYF
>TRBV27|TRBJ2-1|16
CATLTGGLAGGYEQFF
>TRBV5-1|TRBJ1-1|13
CASSSIPNTEAFF
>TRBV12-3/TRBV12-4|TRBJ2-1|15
CASSHPGSSYNEQFF
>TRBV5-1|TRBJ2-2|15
CASSLTTANTGELFF
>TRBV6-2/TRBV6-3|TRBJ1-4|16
CASSRRTGATNEKLFF
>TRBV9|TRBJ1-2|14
CASSSQGEGYGYTF
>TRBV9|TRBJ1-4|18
CASSPRSMLETTNEKLFF
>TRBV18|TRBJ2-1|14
CASSQVTGTNEQFF
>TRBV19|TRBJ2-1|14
CASSLPPAHNEQFF
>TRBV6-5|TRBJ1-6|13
CASKWTGNSPLHF
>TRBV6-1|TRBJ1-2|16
CASRARPRDLFYGYTF
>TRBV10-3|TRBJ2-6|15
CAISAARPGANVLTF
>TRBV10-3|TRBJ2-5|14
CAISETGGMETQYF
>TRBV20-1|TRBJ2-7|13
CSARDAGRNEQYF
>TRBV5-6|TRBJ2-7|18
CASPGAGGQAEGSYEQYF
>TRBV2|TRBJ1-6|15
CASSLRTGGDSPLHF
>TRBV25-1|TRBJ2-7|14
CASSEYRGSHEQYF
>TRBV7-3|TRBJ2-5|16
CASSLKGGGVTETQYF
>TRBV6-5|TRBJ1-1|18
CASSYSGVVGVMNTEAFF
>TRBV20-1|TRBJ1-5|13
CSVRGAVNQPQHF
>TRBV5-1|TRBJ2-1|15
CASSQAERWGNEQFF